Sequencing of this T cell receptor (beta chain) was carried out in a study of beta chain features in type 1 diabetes. Heparinised blood was drawn once per donor, averaging roughly 120 mL. Trimming removed 8 bases from V and 7 bases from J; junction bases left unmatched: 14. Germline V gene data show CDR1 as SQVTM and CDR2 as ANQGSEA. The CDR3 covers 15 residues. Findings and caveats of the study: In type 1 diabetes patients, VDJ junctions had fewer insertions; deletions at these junctions were more frequent. In all four CD4+ subsets, TCRB CDR3 length was significantly, moderately reduced in type 1 diabetes.

Comments on this clone: Its specificity is not known.

The entirety of the isolated RNA underwent reverse transcription, so expressed TCRB transcripts were sequenced. Repertoires were generated with immunoSEQ multiplex PCR, while TCRdb's copy carries only in-frame clones and drops some. The data hold 310,000 or so clones, with approximately 11% observed a single time. Source material: naive CD4+ T cells from blood. The rearrangement joins TRBV29-1 to TRBJ2-1, with TRBD1 matching 10 bases. This TCR was recovered from a woman in her thirties in good health. The CDR3 coding sequence is TGCAGCCCCTTCGGGGGGACAGGGGTTCGAAATGAGCAGTTCTTC. Translated, it gives CSPFGGTGVRNEQFF.